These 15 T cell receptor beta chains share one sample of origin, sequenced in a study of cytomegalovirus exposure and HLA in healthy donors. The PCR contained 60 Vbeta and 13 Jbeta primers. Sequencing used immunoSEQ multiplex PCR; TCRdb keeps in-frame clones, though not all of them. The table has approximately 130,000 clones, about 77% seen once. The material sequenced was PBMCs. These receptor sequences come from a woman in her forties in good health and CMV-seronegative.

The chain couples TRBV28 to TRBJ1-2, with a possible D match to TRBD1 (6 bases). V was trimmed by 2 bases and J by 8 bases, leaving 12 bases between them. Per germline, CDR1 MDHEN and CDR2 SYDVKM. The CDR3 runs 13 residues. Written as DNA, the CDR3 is TGTGCCAGCAGTTTAAACAGGGCGAGCGGCTACACCTTC. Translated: CASSLNRASGYTF.

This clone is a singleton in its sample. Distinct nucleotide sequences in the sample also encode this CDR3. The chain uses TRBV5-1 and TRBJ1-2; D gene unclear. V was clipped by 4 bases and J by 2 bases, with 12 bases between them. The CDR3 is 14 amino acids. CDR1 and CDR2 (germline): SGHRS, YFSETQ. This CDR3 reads CASSLGTANYGYTF. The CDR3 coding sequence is TGCGCCAGCAGCCTAGGCACGGCCAACTATGGCTACACCTTC.

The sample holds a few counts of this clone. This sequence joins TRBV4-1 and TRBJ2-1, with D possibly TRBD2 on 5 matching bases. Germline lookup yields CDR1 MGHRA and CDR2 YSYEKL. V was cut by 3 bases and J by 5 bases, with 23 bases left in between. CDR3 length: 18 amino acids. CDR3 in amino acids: CASSQIQPRGSFHNEQFF. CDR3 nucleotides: TGCGCCAGCAGCCAGATACAACCCCGAGGGAGCTTTCACAATGAGCAGTTCTTC.

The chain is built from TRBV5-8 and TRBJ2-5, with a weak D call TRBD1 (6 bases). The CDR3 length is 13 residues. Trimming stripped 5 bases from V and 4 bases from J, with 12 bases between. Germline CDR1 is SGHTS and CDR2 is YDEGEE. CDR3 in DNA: TGTGCCAGCAGGCCCCAGGGGCCAGAGACCCAGTACTTC. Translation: CASRPQGPETQYF.

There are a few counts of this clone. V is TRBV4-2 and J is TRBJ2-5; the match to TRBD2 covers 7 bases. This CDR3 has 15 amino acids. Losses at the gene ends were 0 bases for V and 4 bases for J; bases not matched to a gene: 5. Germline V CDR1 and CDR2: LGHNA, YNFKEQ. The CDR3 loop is CASSQEERGGETQYF. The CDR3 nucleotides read TGTGCCAGCAGCCAAGAAGAGCGGGGAGGAGAGACCCAGTACTTC.

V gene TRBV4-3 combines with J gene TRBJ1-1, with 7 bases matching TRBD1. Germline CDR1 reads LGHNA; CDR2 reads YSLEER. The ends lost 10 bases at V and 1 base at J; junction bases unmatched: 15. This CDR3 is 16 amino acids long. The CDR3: CATSPSGGRGNTEAFF. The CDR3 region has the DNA TGCGCCACCTCCCCCTCAGGGGGTCGGGGGAACACTGAAGCTTTCTTT.

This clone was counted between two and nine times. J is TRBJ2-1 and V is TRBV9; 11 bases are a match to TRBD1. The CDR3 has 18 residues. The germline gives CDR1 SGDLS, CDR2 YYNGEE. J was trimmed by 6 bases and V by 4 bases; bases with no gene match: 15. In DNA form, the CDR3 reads TGTGCCAGCAGCCCTGGACAGGGGGCCGATGATTATCTCAATGAGCAGTTCTTC. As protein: CASSPGQGADDYLNEQFF.

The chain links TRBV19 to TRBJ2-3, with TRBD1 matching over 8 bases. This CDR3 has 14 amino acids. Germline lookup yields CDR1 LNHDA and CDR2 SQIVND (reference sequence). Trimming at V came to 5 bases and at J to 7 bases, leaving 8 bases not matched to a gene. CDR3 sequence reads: CASSEGQGTHTQYF. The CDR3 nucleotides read TGTGCCAGTAGTGAAGGACAGGGAACACATACGCAGTATTTT.

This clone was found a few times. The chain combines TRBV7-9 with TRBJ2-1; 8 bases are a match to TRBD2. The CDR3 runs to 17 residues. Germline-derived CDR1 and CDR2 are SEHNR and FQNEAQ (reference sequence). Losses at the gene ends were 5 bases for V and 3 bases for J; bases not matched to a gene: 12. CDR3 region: CASSPSLLAGVYNEQFF. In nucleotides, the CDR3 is TGTGCCAGCAGCCCCTCCCTCCTAGCGGGCGTCTACAATGAGCAGTTCTTC.

The CDR3 coding sequence is TGTGCCAGCAGCAGGGACGGAGGGGCCTACGAGCAGTACTTC. It is translated as CASSRDGGAYEQYF. This sequence joins TRBV7-9 and TRBJ2-7; tentative D call: TRBD2 (6 bases). V gave up 5 bases and J gave up 2 bases, with 13 bases separating them. There are 14 residues in the CDR3. Germline V CDR1 and CDR2: SEHNR, FQNEAQ (reference sequence).

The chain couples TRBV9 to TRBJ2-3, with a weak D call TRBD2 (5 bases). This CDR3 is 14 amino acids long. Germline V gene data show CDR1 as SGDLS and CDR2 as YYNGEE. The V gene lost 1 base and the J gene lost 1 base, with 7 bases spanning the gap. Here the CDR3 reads CASSVRGGTDTQYF. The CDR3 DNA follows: TGTGCCAGCAGCGTACGGGGAGGCACAGATACGCAGTATTTT.

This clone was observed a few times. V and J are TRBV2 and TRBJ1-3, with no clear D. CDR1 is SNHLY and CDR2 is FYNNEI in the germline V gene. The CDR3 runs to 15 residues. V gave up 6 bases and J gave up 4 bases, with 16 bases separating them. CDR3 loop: CASRETRTGGNTIYF. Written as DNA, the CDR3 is TGTGCCAGCAGGGAAACGCGGACGGGAGGAAACACCATATATTTT.

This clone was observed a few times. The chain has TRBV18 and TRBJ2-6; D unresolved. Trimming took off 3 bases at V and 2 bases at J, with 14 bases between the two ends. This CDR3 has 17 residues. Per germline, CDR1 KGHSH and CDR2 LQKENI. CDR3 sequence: CASSPPASGTGANVLTF. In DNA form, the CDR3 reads TGTGCCAGCTCACCCCCAGCCTCAGGCACTGGGGCCAACGTCCTGACTTTC.

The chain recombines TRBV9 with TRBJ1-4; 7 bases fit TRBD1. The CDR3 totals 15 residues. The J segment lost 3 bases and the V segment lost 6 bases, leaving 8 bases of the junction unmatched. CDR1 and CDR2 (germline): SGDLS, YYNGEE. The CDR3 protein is CASTGGGKANEKLFF. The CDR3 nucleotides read TGTGCCAGCACAGGGGGAGGAAAGGCTAATGAAAAACTGTTTTTT.

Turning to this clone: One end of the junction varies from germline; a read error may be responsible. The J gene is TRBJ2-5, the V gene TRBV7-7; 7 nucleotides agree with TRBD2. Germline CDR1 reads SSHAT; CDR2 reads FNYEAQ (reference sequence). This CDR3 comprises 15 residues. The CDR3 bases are TGTGCTAGCAGCTTAGGGGAGACTAGCCATGGGACCCAGTACTTC. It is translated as CASSLGETSHGTQYF.